Shown below are 7 T cell receptor beta chains from a single sample sequenced in a study of blood T cell repertoires in COVID-19. The assay was immunoSEQ multiplex PCR, and TCRdb's table has in-frame clones only and misses some. The data hold about 74,000 clones, with more than 70% observed a single time. The sequenced material came from peripheral blood. Every receptor here comes from a woman aged 80 or older with acute or convalescent COVID-19.

The J gene is TRBJ1-2, the V gene TRBV7-2; D is unclear. The V end was cut by 3 bases, the J end by 8 bases, with 13 bases between. The germline CDR1 and CDR2 sequences are SGHTA and FQGNSA. This CDR3 region has 13 residues. CDR3 DNA sequence: TGTGCCAGCAGCTTCAGGATACTGTACGGCTACACCTTC. This translates into CASSFRILYGYTF.

The CDR3 coding sequence is TGCAGCGTTGGAGGGATATACGAGCAGTACTTC. Translating it yields CSVGGIYEQYF. The chain links TRBV29-1 to TRBJ2-7, with D maybe TRBD2 (5 bases). V was pared by 4 bases and J by 4 bases, with 8 bases between. The CDR3 covers 11 residues. Germline assignment: CDR1 SQVTM and CDR2 ANQGSEA.

V is TRBV6-5 and J is TRBJ1-2; D perhaps matches TRBD1 (6 bases). This CDR3 has 15 amino acids. Between the trimmed V and J ends, which lost 6 bases and 3 bases, there was a span of 17 bases. Germline V gene sequence: CDR1 MNHEY, CDR2 SVGAGI. The CDR3 sequence: CASRPPRGTDYGYTF. The CDR3 nucleotides are TGTGCCAGCAGGCCTCCTAGGGGGACCGACTATGGCTACACCTTC.

This chain uses TRBV11-3 with TRBJ2-1, with D unclear. This CDR3 comprises 15 residues. V dropped 1 base and J dropped 0 bases, with 7 bases sitting between them. Germline V gene lookup returns CDR1 SGHNT and CDR2 YENEEA. CDR3 sequence: CASSLVASSYNEQFF. The CDR3 coding sequence is TGTGCCAGCAGCTTAGTTGCTAGCTCCTACAATGAGCAGTTCTTC.

This chain uses TRBV7-6 with TRBJ2-1; 12 positions match TRBD1. J gave up 10 bases and V 2 bases, and 12 bases lay outside the gene matches. This CDR3 spans 17 amino acids. The germline gives CDR1 SGHVS, CDR2 FNYEAQ. The CDR3 is CASSLTGPGQGAGEQFF. The DNA of the CDR3 is TGTGCCAGCAGCTTAACGGGCCCGGGACAGGGGGCAGGGGAGCAGTTCTTC.

V is TRBV28 and J is TRBJ2-1, with D unclear. The CDR3 spans 15 residues. Per the germline V gene, CDR1 is MDHEN and CDR2 is SYDVKM. Trimming pared 2 bases from V and 6 bases from J, leaving 14 bases between. The chain's CDR3 is CASSLGLQTTNEQFF. In DNA form, the CDR3 reads TGTGCCAGCAGTTTAGGGCTTCAAACCACCAATGAGCAGTTCTTC.

Comment on this clone: At one end the junction does not follow the germline gene, possibly because of a read error. The chain joins TRBV5-1 to TRBJ1-1; 10 bases align to TRBD1. This CDR3 is 13 amino acids long. Germline V lookup: CDR1 SGHRS, CDR2 YFSETQ. CDR3 DNA sequence: TGCGCCAGCAGCTTGGAGGGGACAGGGGCGAATGCCTTT. Amino acids: CASSLEGTGANAF.